This is a list of T cell receptor beta chains from one sample in a study of T cell responses to AZD1222 COVID-19 vaccine. Profiling relied on immunoSEQ multiplex PCR, and the TCRdb table lists in-frame clones only, not all of them. The profile shows about 120,000 clones, approximately 88% of them singletons. The sequences come from peripheral blood, collected on day 0 of AZD1222 vaccination. The receptors originated from an adult in good health. Both conserved end residues are part of each CDR3. A D gene is named only where the DNA matches it firmly. Expanded clones get a size class; other rows say once, few or many, or leave the size out.

j_call | d_call | v_call | clone_size | cdr3_nt | cdr3_aa
TRBJ2-2 | NA | TRBV20-1 | NA | TGCAGTGCTAGTTTTGGGGAGGCCGGGGAGCTGTTTTTT | CSASFGEAGELFF
TRBJ1-2 | NA | TRBV6-5 | NA | TGTGCCAGCGCAGGGTGGGCCTCTGGCTACACCTTC | CASAGWASGYTF
TRBJ2-7 | NA | TRBV6-2/TRBV6-3 | once | TGTGCCAGCAGTTATTCTAGACTCCGTTTCGAGCAGTACTTC | CASSYSRLRFEQYF
TRBJ2-1 | NA | TRBV29-1 | NA | TGCAGCGTTGCGCACATATCGGGCAATGAGCAGTTCTTC | CSVAHISGNEQFF
TRBJ2-1 | NA | TRBV12-3/TRBV12-4 | NA | TGTGCCAGCAACCTTTCGGGGGATCGGCAGTTCTTC | CASNLSGDRQFF
TRBJ1-4 | NA | TRBV28 | NA | TGTGCCAGCAGATCCGGGACGGCGAACCATGAAAAACTGTTTTTT | CASRSGTANHEKLFF
TRBJ2-7 | NA | TRBV18 | NA | TGTGCCAGCTCACTCGGAACTTACGAGCAGTACTTC | CASSLGTYEQYF
TRBJ1-1 | NA | TRBV6-2/TRBV6-3 | NA | TGTGCCAGCAGTTATGGACTCGGGCAGGGGATCGCTGAAGCTTTCTTT | CASSYGLGQGIAEAFF
TRBJ1-2 | NA | TRBV7-9 | NA | TGTGCCAGCAGCCCCGGACAGAATGGCTACACCTTC | CASSPGQNGYTF
TRBJ1-6 | NA | TRBV7-2 | NA | TGTGCCAGCAGCCCAATAGTAAACAGGGATAATTCACCCCTCCACTTT | CASSPIVNRDNSPLHF
TRBJ2-1 | NA | TRBV5-1 | NA | TGCGCCAGCAGCCCCGGGGCCGGGACTCAGGGCCAGTTCTTC | CASSPGAGTQGQFF
TRBJ1-1 | NA | TRBV7-2 | NA | TGTGCCAGCAGCATGAACCGGGGGAAGAACACTGAAGCTTTCTTT | CASSMNRGKNTEAFF
TRBJ2-7 | TRBD1 | TRBV6-5 | NA | TGTGCCACGGACAGGGAAGACGAGCAGTACTTC | CATDREDEQYF
TRBJ1-6 | NA | TRBV6-5 | NA | TGTGCCAGCAGTTACTCGGGGGGACCCCTCCACTTT | CASSYSGGPLHF
TRBJ2-3 | NA | TRBV11-2 | NA | TGTGCCAGCAGCTCCCGGGGAGGGGGATTCGGCACAGATACGCAGTATTTT | CASSSRGGGFGTDTQYF
TRBJ1-2 | NA | TRBV28 | NA | TGTGCCAGCAGCAAAACCGGGCCACCCGGTGGAACCGGCGGCTACACCTTC | CASSKTGPPGGTGGYTF
TRBJ2-5 | NA | TRBV18 | NA | TGTGCCAGCTCACCACCTGACTTGGAGACCCAGTACTTC | CASSPPDLETQYF
TRBJ2-6 | NA | TRBV28 | NA | TGTGCCAGCAGAAAACAGGGATCCGGGGCCAACGTCCTGACTTTC | CASRKQGSGANVLTF
TRBJ2-1 | TRBD1 | TRBV18 | NA | TGTGCCAGCTCACCCTCAACGGGACAGGCAACGTACAATGAGCAGTTCTTC | CASSPSTGQATYNEQFF
TRBJ1-2 | NA | TRBV5-1 | NA | TGCGCCAGCAGCTTGGGCATGGTTGGCTATGGCTACACCTTC | CASSLGMVGYGYTF
TRBJ2-5 | NA | TRBV19 | NA | TGTGCCAGTAGTCTCATATCGGGGCAAGAGACCCAGTACTTC | CASSLISGQETQYF
TRBJ2-2 | NA | TRBV5-1 | NA | TGCGCCAGTACCCGGGACATTAACACCGGGGAGCTGTTTTTT | CASTRDINTGELFF
TRBJ1-1 | NA | TRBV5-1 | NA | TGCGCCAGCAGCCCTTCACAGGGAGGGATGCCTGAAGCTTTCTTT | CASSPSQGGMPEAFF
TRBJ1-2 | NA | TRBV18 | NA | TGTGCCAGCTCACGGTACAGGGAGGATAACTATGGCTACACCTTC | CASSRYREDNYGYTF
TRBJ1-2 | NA | TRBV7-6 | NA | TGTGCCAGCAGCTTAGATCCATCGAGGAACTATGGCTACACCTTC | CASSLDPSRNYGYTF
TRBJ1-1 | NA | TRBV7-9 | NA | TGTGCCAGCAGCTTAGCGACGGCTGAAGCTTTCTTT | CASSLATAEAFF
TRBJ1-2 | NA | TRBV18 | NA | TGTGCCAGCTCACCAAGTTCCGCTAACTATGGCTACACCTTC | CASSPSSANYGYTF
TRBJ1-1 | TRBD1 | TRBV3-1/TRBV3-2 | once | TGTGCCAGCAGCCGACCGGGACAGGGGAACACTGAAGCTTTCTTT | CASSRPGQGNTEAFF
TRBJ1-4 | NA | TRBV28 | NA | TGTGCCAGCAGCCCCGGACAGAGTAGGGAAAAACTGTTTTTT | CASSPGQSREKLFF
TRBJ2-1 | NA | TRBV27 | NA | TGTGCCAGCAGCCGCGACTACAATGAGCAGTTCTTC | CASSRDYNEQFF
TRBJ2-1 | TRBD1 | TRBV7-3 | once | TGTGCCAGCAGCGTCGGGACCGGACAGGGTGAGCAGTTCTTC | CASSVGTGQGEQFF
TRBJ2-2 | NA | TRBV24-1 | NA | TGTGCCACCAGTGATCGCGTGAACACCGGGGAGCTGTTTTTT | CATSDRVNTGELFF
TRBJ2-7 | NA | TRBV14 | NA | TGTGCCAGCAGCCAATCCGCGGCGCAGTACTTC | CASSQSAAQYF
TRBJ1-2 | NA | TRBV7-8 | NA | TGTGCCAGCAGCTTAGCGCGGCAGGGTGGTTATGGCTACACCTTC | CASSLARQGGYGYTF
TRBJ2-1 | NA | TRBV7-3 | NA | TGTGCCAGCAGCCCCTCCGGGACATTCTACTCCTACAATGAGCAGTTCTTC | CASSPSGTFYSYNEQFF
TRBJ2-1 | NA | TRBV11-2 | NA | TGTGCCAGCAGCTTAGTGGCTGACCCCTACAATGAGCAGTTCTTC | CASSLVADPYNEQFF
TRBJ2-7 | NA | TRBV12-1 | NA | TGTGCCAGCAGCCCCCGCCAGCTAGGAAGGCCTTACGAGCAGTACTTC | CASSPRQLGRPYEQYF
TRBJ1-5 | NA | TRBV19 | NA | TGTGCCAGTAGTATTGCAGGGGCCGGGAATCAGCCCCAGCATTTT | CASSIAGAGNQPQHF
TRBJ2-7 | NA | TRBV10-3 | NA | TGTGCCATTACCCCCGGGGGACACTACGAGCAGTACTTC | CAITPGGHYEQYF
TRBJ2-7 | NA | TRBV2 | NA | TGTGCCAGCAGTCCACTTAACTACGAGCAGTACTTC | CASSPLNYEQYF